These T cell receptor beta chains were read from a single sample in a study of CD8+CD57+ T cells in acquired aplastic anemia. TCRdb processed the reads anew with MiXCR; each CDR3 protein has one entry. The profile shows hundreds of thousands of distinct CDR3 sequences, more than 45% of them singletons. Sequenced: sorted CD4+, CD8+, or CD8+CD57+ T cells (not recorded which) from PBMCs. These receptor sequences come from a human donor with aplastic anemia. The CDR3 runs from the conserved cysteine through the conserved F or W. D genes are given only for firm matches. Clone size is given for some rows only: seen once, a few or many times, or a class if the clone is expanded.

d_gene: .; abundance: few; j_gene: TRBJ1-4; v_gene: TRBV6-2/TRBV6-3; CDR3aa: CASSYSPEWDTTNEKLFF; CDR3nt: TGTGCCAGCAGTTACTCACCGGAATGGGACACGACTAATGAAAAACTGTTTTTT
d_gene: TRBD1; abundance: .; j_gene: TRBJ2-7; v_gene: TRBV6-1; CDR3aa: CASRGGQGIKQYF; CDR3nt: TGTGCCAGCAGGGGGGGACAGGGGATCAAGCAGTACTTC
d_gene: TRBD1; abundance: few; j_gene: TRBJ2-3; v_gene: TRBV19; CDR3aa: CASIPDRGRDTQYF; CDR3nt: TGTGCCAGTATCCCTGACAGGGGGCGAGATACGCAGTATTTT
d_gene: .; abundance: .; j_gene: TRBJ2-1; v_gene: TRBV20-1; CDR3aa: CSARDGPRSYNEQFF; CDR3nt: TGCAGTGCTAGAGATGGCCCACGATCCTACAATGAGCAGTTCTTC
d_gene: .; abundance: .; j_gene: TRBJ2-5; v_gene: TRBV7-2; CDR3aa: CASSLFRGGETQYF; CDR3nt: TGTGCCAGCAGCCTTTTCAGGGGGGGGGAGACCCAGTACTTC
d_gene: .; abundance: few; j_gene: TRBJ2-7; v_gene: TRBV20-1; CDR3aa: CSPVTTDRYEQYF; CDR3nt: TGCAGCCCAGTGACTACAGATAGATACGAGCAGTACTTC
d_gene: TRBD2; abundance: many; j_gene: TRBJ2-1; v_gene: TRBV7-9; CDR3aa: CASSLAPGAGSNNEQFF; CDR3nt: TGTGCCAGCAGCTTAGCCCCAGGAGCGGGAAGCAACAATGAGCAGTTCTTC
d_gene: .; abundance: few; j_gene: TRBJ2-3; v_gene: TRBV5-1; CDR3aa: CASSLRGRLGPFSTQYF; CDR3nt: TGCGCCAGCAGCTTGAGGGGGAGGCTGGGTCCTTTTTCAACGCAGTATTTT
d_gene: .; abundance: .; j_gene: TRBJ1-2; v_gene: TRBV14; CDR3aa: CASSQAAGGYYGYTF; CDR3nt: TGTGCCAGCAGCCAAGCCGCAGGCGGGTACTATGGCTACACCTTC
d_gene: .; abundance: many; j_gene: TRBJ1-5; v_gene: TRBV7-8; CDR3aa: CASSLDEGEPNQPQHF; CDR3nt: TGTGCCAGCAGCTTAGACGAAGGGGAGCCCAATCAGCCCCAGCATTTT
d_gene: .; abundance: .; j_gene: TRBJ1-1; v_gene: TRBV7-3; CDR3aa: CASSQNMNTEAFF; CDR3nt: TGTGCCAGCAGCCAGAACATGAACACTGAAGCTTTCTTT
d_gene: .; abundance: .; j_gene: TRBJ1-1; v_gene: TRBV19; CDR3aa: CASSTLTLNTEAFF; CDR3nt: TGTGCCAGTAGTACCCTGACATTGAACACTGAAGCTTTCTTT
d_gene: .; abundance: many; j_gene: TRBJ1-5; v_gene: TRBV12-3/TRBV12-4; CDR3aa: CASSLLGSQPQHF; CDR3nt: TGTGCCAGCAGTTTGTTAGGGAGCCAGCCCCAGCATTTT
d_gene: TRBD1; abundance: once; j_gene: TRBJ1-1; v_gene: TRBV20-1; CDR3aa: CSARDLLGQGVLNTEAFF; CDR3nt: TGCAGTGCTAGAGATCTCTTGGGACAGGGGGTTTTGAACACTGAAGCTTTCTTT
d_gene: .; abundance: few; j_gene: TRBJ1-3; v_gene: TRBV4-1; CDR3aa: CASSQGPEGVGGNTIYF; CDR3nt: TGCGCCAGCAGCCAAGGCCCGGAGGGGGTTGGTGGAAACACCATATATTTT
d_gene: .; abundance: .; j_gene: TRBJ2-5; v_gene: TRBV7-8; CDR3aa: CASSLERRLYTGEYQETQYF; CDR3nt: TGTGCCAGCAGCTTAGAAAGACGCCTTTACACCGGGGAGTACCAAGAGACCCAGTACTTC
d_gene: .; abundance: .; j_gene: TRBJ2-1; v_gene: TRBV20-1; CDR3aa: CSTTRGSSYNEQFF; CDR3nt: TGCAGTACCACTCGTGGGAGTTCCTACAATGAGCAGTTCTTC
d_gene: .; abundance: few; j_gene: TRBJ1-1; v_gene: TRBV27; CDR3aa: CASSPRRPNTEAFF; CDR3nt: TGTGCCAGCAGTCCCCGTCGACCGAACACTGAAGCTTTCTTT
d_gene: .; abundance: .; j_gene: TRBJ1-1; v_gene: TRBV29-1; CDR3aa: CSVLRSGLMNTEAFF; CDR3nt: TGCAGCGTTTTGAGGTCGGGACTCATGAACACTGAAGCTTTCTTT
d_gene: .; abundance: .; j_gene: TRBJ1-6; v_gene: TRBV7-8; CDR3aa: CASRSIDNSPLHF; CDR3nt: TGTGCCAGCAGGAGCATTGATAATTCACCCCTCCACTTT
d_gene: .; abundance: many; j_gene: TRBJ2-7; v_gene: TRBV4-3; CDR3aa: CASSQDFRGRSEQYF; CDR3nt: TGCGCCAGCAGCCAAGATTTTCGGGGGAGATCCGAGCAGTACTTC
d_gene: .; abundance: .; j_gene: TRBJ1-1; v_gene: TRBV5-6; CDR3aa: CASSLARVTEAFF; CDR3nt: TGTGCCAGCAGCTTGGCCCGGGTTACTGAAGCTTTCTTT
d_gene: TRBD1; abundance: many; j_gene: TRBJ2-2; v_gene: TRBV7-7; CDR3aa: CASSLAGQGAYTGELFF; CDR3nt: TGTGCTAGCAGCTTAGCGGGACAGGGGGCTTACACCGGGGAGCTGTTTTTT
d_gene: TRBD1; abundance: .; j_gene: TRBJ1-5; v_gene: TRBV2; CDR3aa: CASNRQGGHQPQHF; CDR3nt: TGTGCCAGCAATCGACAGGGTGGACATCAGCCCCAGCATTTT
d_gene: TRBD1; abundance: .; j_gene: TRBJ2-7; v_gene: TRBV20-1; CDR3aa: CSALGDRGWEQYF; CDR3nt: TGCAGTGCTTTAGGGGACAGGGGTTGGGAGCAGTACTTC
d_gene: TRBD1; abundance: .; j_gene: TRBJ1-2; v_gene: TRBV2; CDR3aa: CASSVDRGYYGYTF; CDR3nt: TGTGCCAGCAGTGTAGACAGGGGGTACTATGGCTACACCTTC
d_gene: .; abundance: few; j_gene: TRBJ2-7; v_gene: TRBV7-9; CDR3aa: CASSWLSEQYF; CDR3nt: TGTGCCAGCAGCTGGTTATCCGAGCAGTACTTC
d_gene: TRBD2; abundance: .; j_gene: TRBJ2-7; v_gene: TRBV5-6; CDR3aa: CASSLIAGGPYEQYF; CDR3nt: TGTGCCAGCAGCTTGATAGCGGGAGGGCCCTACGAGCAGTACTTC
d_gene: .; abundance: many; j_gene: TRBJ2-7; v_gene: TRBV20-1; CDR3aa: CSASSTSYEQYF; CDR3nt: TGCAGTGCTAGTAGTACATCCTACGAGCAGTACTTC
d_gene: .; abundance: .; j_gene: TRBJ2-1; v_gene: TRBV7-2; CDR3aa: CASSLDGAYNEQFF; CDR3nt: TGTGCCAGCAGCTTAGACGGAGCGTACAATGAGCAGTTCTTC
d_gene: .; abundance: .; j_gene: TRBJ1-2; v_gene: TRBV7-9; CDR3aa: CASSLSGQPVPNYGYTF; CDR3nt: TGTGCCAGCAGCTTGTCTGGGCAGCCAGTGCCTAACTATGGCTACACCTTC
d_gene: TRBD2; abundance: .; j_gene: TRBJ2-7; v_gene: TRBV6-1; CDR3aa: CASTPRLAGDYEQYF; CDR3nt: TGTGCCAGCACTCCTAGACTAGCGGGGGACTACGAGCAGTACTTC
d_gene: TRBD1; abundance: .; j_gene: TRBJ2-5; v_gene: TRBV7-6; CDR3aa: CASSTRTGVYQETQYF; CDR3nt: TGTGCCAGCAGCACACGGACAGGGGTTTACCAAGAGACCCAGTACTTC
d_gene: .; abundance: .; j_gene: TRBJ2-5; v_gene: TRBV6-6; CDR3aa: CASSLKGIDRETQYF; CDR3nt: TGTGCCAGCAGTCTCAAGGGAATAGATCGAGAGACCCAGTACTTC
d_gene: .; abundance: few; j_gene: TRBJ2-4; v_gene: TRBV15; CDR3aa: CATSRDETPPQNIQYF; CDR3nt: TGTGCCACCAGCAGAGATGAGACTCCACCCCAAAACATTCAGTACTTC
d_gene: .; abundance: .; j_gene: TRBJ2-2; v_gene: TRBV2; CDR3aa: CASCQRTNTGELFF; CDR3nt: TGTGCCAGCTGCCAGCGGACGAACACCGGGGAGCTGTTTTTT
d_gene: .; abundance: many; j_gene: TRBJ2-3; v_gene: TRBV11-3; CDR3aa: CAGSGQFSTDTQYF; CDR3nt: TGTGCCGGCTCTGGACAGTTTAGCACAGATACGCAGTATTTT
d_gene: TRBD1; abundance: many; j_gene: TRBJ1-1; v_gene: TRBV29-1; CDR3aa: CSVDIRGRLDTEAFF; CDR3nt: TGCAGCGTTGATATCAGGGGGCGCCTAGACACTGAAGCTTTCTTT
d_gene: TRBD2; abundance: .; j_gene: TRBJ2-7; v_gene: TRBV24-1; CDR3aa: CATAPATSGYEQYF; CDR3nt: TGTGCCACCGCCCCGGCGACTAGCGGGTACGAGCAGTACTTC
d_gene: .; abundance: .; j_gene: TRBJ1-6; v_gene: TRBV15; CDR3aa: CATSSQGGPLHF; CDR3nt: TGTGCCACCAGCAGTCAAGGGGGACCCCTCCACTTT
d_gene: .; abundance: many; j_gene: TRBJ1-2; v_gene: TRBV7-9; CDR3aa: CASSLNGKNYGYTF; CDR3nt: TGTGCCAGCAGCTTAAATGGCAAGAACTATGGCTACACCTTC
d_gene: .; abundance: few; j_gene: TRBJ2-2; v_gene: TRBV20-1; CDR3aa: CSAGPWARATNTGELFF; CDR3nt: TGCAGTGCTGGGCCCTGGGCTCGGGCAACGAACACCGGGGAGCTGTTTTTT
d_gene: .; abundance: .; j_gene: TRBJ2-7; v_gene: TRBV7-9; CDR3aa: CASSSALDRPYTYEQYF; CDR3nt: TGTGCCAGCAGCTCGGCTCTGGACAGACCGTATACCTACGAGCAGTACTTC
d_gene: .; abundance: .; j_gene: TRBJ2-1; v_gene: TRBV4-2; CDR3aa: CASSHASRAAYNEQFF; CDR3nt: TGTGCCAGCAGCCATGCTTCGCGAGCCGCCTACAATGAGCAGTTCTTC
d_gene: .; abundance: .; j_gene: TRBJ2-7; v_gene: TRBV4-1; CDR3aa: CASSLGGHVPYEQYF; CDR3nt: TGCGCCAGCAGCCTAGGGGGTCATGTCCCCTACGAGCAGTACTTC
d_gene: TRBD2; abundance: many; j_gene: TRBJ2-1; v_gene: TRBV10-3; CDR3aa: CAISALLTSGLDNEQFF; CDR3nt: TGTGCCATCAGCGCGCTCCTGACTAGCGGGCTAGACAATGAGCAGTTCTTC
d_gene: .; abundance: many; j_gene: TRBJ1-4; v_gene: TRBV9; CDR3aa: CASSPSGVGEKLFF; CDR3nt: TGTGCCAGCAGCCCTAGTGGGGTTGGGGAAAAACTGTTTTTT
d_gene: TRBD1; abundance: .; j_gene: TRBJ1-5; v_gene: TRBV5-1; CDR3aa: CASSTDRDQPQHF; CDR3nt: TGCGCCAGCAGTACCGACAGGGATCAGCCCCAGCATTTT
d_gene: .; abundance: .; j_gene: TRBJ2-5; v_gene: TRBV5-1; CDR3aa: CASSLGAGQETQYF; CDR3nt: TGCGCCAGCAGCTTGGGGGCGGGACAAGAGACCCAGTACTTC
d_gene: TRBD1; abundance: .; j_gene: TRBJ1-1; v_gene: TRBV19; CDR3aa: CASRQGGEAFF; CDR3nt: TGTGCCAGTCGACAGGGGGGGGAAGCTTTCTTT
d_gene: .; abundance: many; j_gene: TRBJ2-7; v_gene: TRBV12-3/TRBV12-4; CDR3aa: CASSLEFRDPSYEQYF; CDR3nt: TGTGCCAGCAGTTTAGAGTTTCGGGACCCAAGCTACGAGCAGTACTTC
d_gene: .; abundance: .; j_gene: TRBJ2-2; v_gene: TRBV12-3/TRBV12-4; CDR3aa: CASSVGGNTGELFF; CDR3nt: TGTGCCAGCAGCGTAGGCGGGAACACCGGGGAGCTGTTTTTT
d_gene: TRBD1; abundance: .; j_gene: TRBJ1-1; v_gene: TRBV5-4; CDR3aa: CASNDRVHTEAFF; CDR3nt: TGTGCCAGCAATGACAGGGTCCACACTGAAGCTTTCTTT
d_gene: .; abundance: many; j_gene: TRBJ2-2; v_gene: TRBV7-2; CDR3aa: CASSSDSRRELFF; CDR3nt: TGTGCCAGCAGCTCAGACTCCCGCCGGGAGCTGTTTTTT
d_gene: TRBD1; abundance: many; j_gene: TRBJ1-3; v_gene: TRBV20-1; CDR3aa: CSAPGQQNSGNTIYF; CDR3nt: TGCAGTGCGCCGGGACAGCAAAACTCTGGAAACACCATATATTTT
d_gene: TRBD2; abundance: many; j_gene: TRBJ2-1; v_gene: TRBV20-1; CDR3aa: CSARSSAGGYNEQFF; CDR3nt: TGCAGTGCTAGATCGTCCGCGGGGGGGTACAATGAGCAGTTCTTC
d_gene: TRBD1; abundance: .; j_gene: TRBJ1-6; v_gene: TRBV7-2; CDR3aa: CASSSTGRGNSPHHF; CDR3nt: TGTGCCAGCAGCTCGACAGGGCGGGGGAATTCACCCCACCACTTT
d_gene: .; abundance: many; j_gene: TRBJ1-1; v_gene: TRBV7-9; CDR3aa: CASSLGAAEAFF; CDR3nt: TGTGCCAGCAGCTTAGGGGCAGCTGAAGCTTTCTTT
d_gene: .; abundance: .; j_gene: TRBJ1-1; v_gene: TRBV10-1; CDR3aa: CASSDGDHHTEAVF; CDR3nt: TGCGCCAGCAGTGATGGGGATCACCACACTGAAGCTGTCTTT
d_gene: TRBD1; abundance: .; j_gene: TRBJ2-7; v_gene: TRBV12-3/TRBV12-4; CDR3aa: CASSEGQVLLYEQYF; CDR3nt: TGTGCCAGCAGTGAAGGACAGGTTCTTCTCTACGAGCAGTACTTC